This T cell receptor beta chain was identified in a study of blood T cell repertoires in COVID-19. Study-wide context: The United States, Italy and Spain were the sources of the acute and convalescent COVID-19 samples.

The table came from immunoSEQ multiplex PCR; TCRdb's copy has only in-frame clones and leaves some out. The profile shows some 300,000 clones, about 91% of them singletons. The V gene's germline CDR1 is LGHDT and CDR2 YNNKEL (reference sequence). The V and J ends lost 2 bases and 0 bases respectively, with 16 bases between them. CDR3 length: 17 amino acids. The sequence was obtained from a woman aged 30 to 39 who had recovered from COVID-19. This chain joins TRBV3-1 (or the pseudogene TRBV3-2) and TRBJ1-1; D gene unclear. Input material: peripheral blood. The CDR3 DNA reads as TGTGCCAGCAGCCAAACTCCGGCGGTGGCACTGAACACTGAAGCTTTCTTT. Residues: CASSQTPAVALNTEAFF.